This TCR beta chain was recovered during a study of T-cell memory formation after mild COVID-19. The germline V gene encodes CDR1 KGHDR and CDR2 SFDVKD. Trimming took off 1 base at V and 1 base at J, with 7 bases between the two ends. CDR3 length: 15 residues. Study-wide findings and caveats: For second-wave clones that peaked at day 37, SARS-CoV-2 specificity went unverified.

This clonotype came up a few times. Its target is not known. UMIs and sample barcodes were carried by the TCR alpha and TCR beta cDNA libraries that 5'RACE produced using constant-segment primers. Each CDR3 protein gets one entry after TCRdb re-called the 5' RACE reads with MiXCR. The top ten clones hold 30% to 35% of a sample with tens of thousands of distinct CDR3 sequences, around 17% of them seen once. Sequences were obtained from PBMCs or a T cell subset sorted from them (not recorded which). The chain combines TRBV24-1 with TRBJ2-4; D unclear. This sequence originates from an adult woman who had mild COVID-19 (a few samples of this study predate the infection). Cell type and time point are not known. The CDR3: CATSDFKAAKNIQYF. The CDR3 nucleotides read TGTGCCACCAGTGATTTTAAGGCGGCCAAAAACATTCAGTACTTC.